This TCR beta chain was identified in a study of T-cell memory formation after mild COVID-19. 5'RACE primed from the constant segment yielded TCR alpha and TCR beta cDNA libraries bearing sample barcodes and UMIs. TCRdb used MiXCR to reprocess the 5' RACE reads, holding one entry per CDR3 protein. This repertoire shows about 600,000 distinct CDR3 sequences, roughly 22% found once; its top ten account for around 7.7%. About this clonotype: Its matching antigen is unknown.

The CDR3 runs 14 residues. Germline V lookup: CDR1 SQVTM, CDR2 ANQGSEA. V gave up 7 bases and J gave up 4 bases; unmatched junction bases: 11. Whole-study results and caveats: There was a balanced CD4/CD8 profile in clones contracting day 15 to 85, and later expanders leaned CD4+. Researchers could not confirm that second-wave clones peaking on day 37 targeted SARS-CoV-2.

The sequence was obtained from an adult woman who had mild COVID-19 (a few samples of this study predate the infection). Cell type and time point are not known. The specimen was PBMCs or a T cell subset sorted from them (not recorded which). This chain connects TRBV29-1 to TRBJ1-1, with 8 bases identical to TRBD1. CDR3 DNA: TGCAGCGCTATGAAAGGACAGGGAAGCACTGAAGCTTTCTTT. It specifies CSAMKGQGSTEAFF.